This is a list of T cell receptor beta chains from one sample in a study of CD8 T cells in Susac syndrome. TCRdb processed the immunoSEQ multiplex PCR reads anew with MiXCR; each CDR3 protein has one entry. Of about 22,000 distinct CDR3 sequences listed, 85% to 95% were seen once; the top ten hold approximately 0.25%. Material for sequencing was CD8+ T cells from PBMCs. These receptors originate from a human donor in good health. Both conserved end residues are trimmed from each CDR3. Clone size, where shown, is once, few, many, or a class for clones that have expanded.

j_gene,v_gene,abundance,CDR3aa
TRBJ2-7,TRBV6-2/TRBV6-3,.,ASSPKRVPYEQY
TRBJ2-5,TRBV12-3/TRBV12-4,.,ASRPGGAGETQY
TRBJ2-3,TRBV6-5,once,ASSYVGTSAGTDTQY
TRBJ2-1,TRBV5-6,.,ASSLASTGRNNEQF
TRBJ2-2,TRBV13,.,ASSPDRGLGELF
TRBJ2-6,TRBV12-3/TRBV12-4,.,ASSPGANVLT
TRBJ2-1,TRBV29-1,.,SVERSGAQRNEQF
TRBJ2-1,TRBV2,.,ASSTRTSGRYNEQF
TRBJ1-4,TRBV4-3,.,ASSQDGEGQGSEKLF
TRBJ2-5,TRBV6-2/TRBV6-3,.,ASSPFEGQETQY
TRBJ2-7,TRBV29-1,.,SAADGYEQY
TRBJ2-6,TRBV4-3,once,ASSQGWDSARAGPGANVLT
TRBJ1-2,TRBV10-2,.,ASSDTATYNYGYT
TRBJ1-2,TRBV9,.,ASSARSSGRSGYT
TRBJ2-3,TRBV5-1,.,ASSSTGGLGDTQY
TRBJ1-1,TRBV4-1,.,ASSPQGNTEAF
TRBJ1-1,TRBV19,.,ASAPAWTDENTEAF
TRBJ2-7,TRBV7-9,.,ASSGPGDRGLDEQY
TRBJ1-1,TRBV6-2/TRBV6-3,once,ASSYSFSARSGTEAF
TRBJ2-7,TRBV7-9,.,ASSSRRGQVLDYEQY
TRBJ2-3,TRBV3-1,.,ASSPGGYPDTQY
TRBJ1-1,TRBV7-9,.,ASSPRTGAKNTEAF
TRBJ2-2,TRBV7-6,.,ASSLDHQTGELF
TRBJ2-1,TRBV5-6,.,ASSSRGIPYNEQF
TRBJ2-1,TRBV6-1,.,ASSEAAGTGALEQF
TRBJ2-3,TRBV6-5,.,ASSLGLPTQGHTQY
TRBJ1-1,TRBV7-8,.,ASSLGWGWNTEAF
TRBJ2-7,TRBV7-9,.,ASSFLGHYEQY
TRBJ2-3,TRBV6-6,once,ASSRRLAGNSDTQY
TRBJ1-2,TRBV29-1,.,SVEAYRGRKGYT
TRBJ2-7,TRBV12-3/TRBV12-4,.,ASSPLVRGEQY
TRBJ1-2,TRBV4-3,.,ASSQDIIVTGRGSGYT
TRBJ2-6,TRBV4-3,.,AGSQDMVHRGNSGANVLT
TRBJ1-5,TRBV2,.,ASSDPRAHSSQPQH
TRBJ1-2,TRBV2,.,ASSGQHNT
TRBJ2-1,TRBV12-3/TRBV12-4,.,ASSSQTGKVVNEQF
TRBJ1-2,TRBV6-1,.,ATKGEGNYGYT
TRBJ2-3,TRBV6-2/TRBV6-3,.,ASRPGGRDTQY
TRBJ2-1,TRBV6-1,few,ASSLPPDRYNEQF
TRBJ1-2,TRBV7-9,.,ASSLNRNYGYT
TRBJ2-3,TRBV5-6,.,ASSPGSTDTQY
TRBJ2-7,TRBV29-1,.,SVEGMSGASSYEQY
TRBJ2-5,TRBV7-9,.,ASSLANSGGPETQY
TRBJ2-7,TRBV7-2,.,ASSTGTGTYEQY
TRBJ1-1,TRBV6-2/TRBV6-3,.,ASSYSRKQVNTEAF
TRBJ2-5,TRBV29-1,.,SVEAGMRETQY
TRBJ1-1,TRBV12-2,.,ASRLAGRALNTEAF
TRBJ2-7,TRBV4-3,.,ASSQAGSGDKEQY
TRBJ2-3,TRBV6-4,few,ASSDSTTGGDTQY
TRBJ1-3,TRBV5-6,.,ASSALSGNTIY
TRBJ2-3,TRBV6-1,.,ASSEALAGGTDTQY
TRBJ2-7,TRBV20-1,.,SARDWMTGLEQY
TRBJ1-2,TRBV27,.,ASSSGPYGYT
TRBJ1-5,TRBV27,.,ASSLSRQPQH
TRBJ2-3,TRBV9,.,ASSSPGVAGGPVDTQY